Presented here are 16 T cell receptor beta chains from one specimen sequenced in a study of T cells in Graves' hyperthyroidism and ophthalmopathy. RNA transcripts served as the template for amplifying TCR beta CDR3 regions. When the TCR CDR3 underwent first-round RT-PCR, the HTBI primer set was used. TCRdb itself ran the multiplex PCR reads through MiXCR, one entry per CDR3 protein. The sample records 37,000 or so distinct CDR3 sequences, roughly half being singletons. Sequencing was carried out using blood. These receptors were obtained from a man in his forties or fifties with Graves' ophthalmopathy.

By frequency in the sample, this clonotype is medium-sized. This chain uses TRBV20-1 with TRBJ2-7; no definite D call. The germline gives CDR1 DFQATT, CDR2 SNEGSKA (reference sequence). The V gene lost 7 bases and the J gene lost 0 bases, with 10 bases spanning the gap. The CDR3 contains 12 residues. CDR3 residues: CSVRGYSYEQYF. The CDR3 DNA reads as TGCAGTGTGCGCGGATACTCCTACGAGCAGTACTTC.

This clonotype was recorded many times. The chain links TRBV19 to TRBJ2-2; a weak D match, TRBD2 (6 bases). Germline CDR1 is LNHDA and CDR2 is SQIVND (reference sequence). The CDR3 runs to 18 residues. V dropped 5 bases and J dropped 1 base, with 20 bases sitting between them. CDR3 residues: CASSHGGWGRRNTGELFF. The CDR3 DNA follows: TGTGCCAGTAGTCACGGGGGATGGGGCAGGAGGAACACCGGGGAGCTGTTTTTT.

Concerning this clonotype itself: The junction departs from the called germline gene at one end, perhaps through a read error. The chain recombines TRBV5-8 with TRBJ2-5; 11 bases fit TRBD2. CDR1 and CDR2 from the germline V gene are SGHTS and YDEGEE. The CDR3 loop spans 16 amino acids. CDR3 nucleotide sequence: TGTGCCAACAGCCCAGGGGGACTAGCGGTCCAAGAGACCCAGTACTTC. Translated: CANSPGGLAVQETQYF. The full variable domain, with the rest looked up from reference TRBV5-8 and TRBJ2-5, is EAGVTQSPTHLIKTRGQQATLRCSPISGHTSVYWYQQALGLGLQFLLWYDEGEERNRGNFPPRFSGRQFPNYSSELNVNALELEDSALYLCANSPGGLAVQETQYFGPGTRLLVL.

The gene calls are TRBV9 and TRBJ2-5; possibly TRBD1 or TRBD2 for D (5 bases each). From germline, CDR1 is SGDLS and CDR2 YYNGEE. The CDR3 sequence is 13 residues long. The germline V and J ends were trimmed by 4 bases and 5 bases, with 12 bases remaining between them. CDR3: CASSPGTTETQYF. The CDR3, as DNA: TGTGCCAGCAGCCCCGGGACCACGGAGACCCAGTACTTC.

V is TRBV6-1 and J is TRBJ1-1; tentative D call: TRBD1 (5 bases). Germline assignment: CDR1 MNHNS and CDR2 SASEGT. V lost 4 bases to trimming and J lost 11 bases, with 26 bases between them. This CDR3 contains 16 residues. Written as DNA, the CDR3 is TGTGCCAGCAGTGGTGGGACTAGCGGGAGCCGGTCTGTGGCTTTCTTT. Translating it yields CASSGGTSGSRSVAFF.

This clonotype was detected many times. The chain has TRBV9 and TRBJ1-2; D is ambiguous. CDR3 length: 14 amino acids. Trimming removed 3 bases at V and 5 bases at J, with 14 bases between. Per germline, CDR1 SGDLS and CDR2 YYNGEE. This chain's CDR3 is CASSALDGSYGYTF. The DNA for the CDR3 is TGTGCCAGCAGCGCCCTGGACGGATCTTATGGCTACACCTTC.

The V call is TRBV7-3, the J call TRBJ1-6; 7 positions agree with TRBD1. From germline, CDR1 is SGHTA and CDR2 FQGTGA. This CDR3 region has 14 residues. Trimming at V came to 5 bases and at J to 9 bases, leaving 7 bases not matched to a gene. Here the CDR3 reads CASSATGDGSPLHF. As DNA, the CDR3 is TGTGCCAGCAGCGCTACAGGGGACGGTTCACCCCTCCACTTT.

In this sample, this clonotype turned up many times. Its ends do not fully match the called genes, so a read error is possible. The chain joins TRBV19 to TRBJ1-2; perhaps TRBD1 as D (6 bases). CDR1 LNHDA and CDR2 SQIVND come from the germline V gene (reference sequence). This CDR3 has 14 residues. The CDR3 DNA follows: TGTGCCAGTAGGATAGAACAGGGCGGCCATGGCTACACCTTC. Protein sequence: CASRIEQGGHGYTF. Filled out from reference TRBV19 and TRBJ1-2, the complete variable domain reads DGGITQSPKYLFRKEGQNVTLSCEQNLNHDAMYWYRQDPGQGLRLIYYSQIVNDFQKGDIAEGYSVSREKKESFPLTVTSAQKNPTAFYLCASRIEQGGHGYTFGSGTRLTVV.

On this clonotype itself: A clone one base away is much larger, so this may be a read error. The gene calls are TRBV3-1 and TRBJ1-1; weak D call: TRBD1 (6 bases). Germline V CDR1 and CDR2: LGHDT, YNNKEL (reference sequence). The CDR3 loop spans 14 amino acids. CDR3 in amino acids: CASRLQGPSTEASF. The CDR3, as DNA: TGTGCCAGCAGGCTACAGGGTCCGAGTACTGAAGCTTCCTTT.

The chain employs TRBV2 and TRBJ1-1; D ambiguous. The CDR3 length is 12 residues. CDR1 is SNHLY and CDR2 is FYNNEI in the germline V gene. With 8 bases removed from V and 3 bases from J, the gap between germline ends came to 10 bases. The DNA of the CDR3 is TGTGCCAGCGTAATCCTTTACACTGAAGCTTTCTTT. Its translation is CASVILYTEAFF. The full variable domain, with the rest looked up from reference TRBV2 and TRBJ1-1, is EPEVTQTPSHQVTQMGQEVILRCVPISNHLYFYWYRQILGQKVEFLVSFYNNEISEKSEIFDDQFSVERPDGSNFTLKIRSTKLEDSAMYFCASVILYTEAFFGQGTRLTVV.

Turning to this clonotype: One end of the junction fails to match germline, which may point to a read error. This chain links TRBV18 with TRBJ2-3, with D perhaps TRBD1 (5 bases). The germline V gene encodes CDR1 KGHSH and CDR2 LQKENI. The CDR3 runs 15 residues. DNA of the CDR3: TGTGCCAGCTCACCCTCAGGGTTTTCCCCAGATACGCAGTGTTTT. Its protein product is CASSPSGFSPDTQCF.

This clonotype has ten or more counts. This rearrangement joins TRBV11-3 to TRBJ2-2; the match to TRBD2 covers 9 bases. CDR1 is SGHNT, CDR2 YENEEA, per germline. Trimming removed 6 bases from V and 4 bases from J; junction bases left unmatched: 18. This CDR3 has 19 residues. The CDR3 region is CASSPDLAGEDEGTGELFF. CDR3 DNA sequence: TGTGCCAGCAGTCCGGACTTAGCGGGAGAGGATGAGGGCACCGGGGAGCTGTTTTTT.

This clonotype was picked up many times. The chain joins TRBV7-3 to TRBJ2-5; D gene uncertain. Between the trimmed V and J ends, which lost 2 bases and 1 base, there was a span of 5 bases. The CDR3 length is 13 residues. CDR1 is SGHTA and CDR2 is FQGTGA in the germline V gene. The CDR3 DNA sequence: TGTGCCAGCAGCTTACGGGCCCAAGAGACCCAGTACTTC. This encodes CASSLRAQETQYF.

As to this clonotype: This may stem from a read error, because a much larger clone lies one nucleotide away. V is TRBV28 and J is TRBJ2-3; D call uncertain. The CDR3 is 15 amino acids. V was clipped by 4 bases and J by 4 bases, with 15 bases between them. CDR1 and CDR2 from the germline V gene are MDHEN and SYDVKM. CDR3 region: CASSSPPRLADTQYF. The CDR3 coding sequence is TGTGCCAGCAGTTCCCCACCTCGTCTCGCAGATACGCAGTATTTT.

This clonotype was picked up many times. This chain connects TRBV7-9 to TRBJ1-4; unclear D gene. CDR3 length equals 16 residues. Germline lookup yields CDR1 SEHNR and CDR2 FQNEAQ (reference sequence). V shed 1 base and J shed 7 bases, with 16 bases lying between them. CDR3 in amino acids: CASSLVIGVSSEKLFF. The CDR3 DNA is TGTGCCAGCAGCTTAGTCATCGGAGTTAGCAGTGAAAAACTGTTTTTT.

Ten or more counts support this clonotype. This chain links TRBV6-1 with TRBJ2-3, with 9 positions matching TRBD2. Germline-derived CDR1 and CDR2 are MNHNS and SASEGT. J gave up 7 bases and V 3 bases, and 11 bases lay outside the gene matches. This CDR3 spans 16 amino acids. CDR3 in amino acids: CASSDRPSGVSNTQYF. CDR3 DNA sequence: TGTGCCAGCAGTGACCGCCCTAGCGGGGTCTCTAATACGCAGTATTTT.